This TCR beta chain was obtained from a study of T cell responses to AZD1222 COVID-19 vaccine. Broader study findings: With two AZD1222 doses given, Spike-specific TCR breadth and depth both rose. Reports say nearly half of spike-specific TCRs go after unmutated variant regions. At baseline, just five to seven AZD1222 recipients tested seropositive. White British ancestry dominated among donors, who included more females, and clonal diversity was possibly underestimated.

Germline V gives CDR1 SGDLS, CDR2 YYNGEE. The CDR3 contains 16 residues. Trimming removed 0 bases at V and 8 bases at J, with 18 bases between. As for this clone: What it binds is not known.

Method: immunoSEQ multiplex PCR; TCRdb's copy keeps in-frame clones and lacks some. This table has roughly 120,000 clones, more than 85% appearing once. The source material was peripheral blood, sampled on day 0 of AZD1222 vaccination. The rearrangement uses TRBV9 and TRBJ2-1; D is perhaps TRBD2 (5 bases). This sequence originates from an adult in good health. The CDR3 coding sequence is TGTGCCAGCAGCGTAGCCGCGAGAGGGCCTTCCTATGAGCAGTTCTTC. This sequence encodes CASSVAARGPSYEQFF.